Below are 30 T cell receptor beta chains sequenced from a single sample in a study of lymphopenia after photon versus proton radiotherapy (dated by TCRdb to the late 2010s). Libraries were made using the immunoSEQ multiplex PCR assay. The source is immuneACCESS, and TCRdb retained only in-frame sequences with V and J called. Part of the clones is not carried over; for the studies checked, unresolved V genes explain less than half of this, and the remainder is unexplained. The sample has roughly 67,000 clones on record, approximately 90% of them singletons. The ten largest account for 2.5% to 3% of the sample. This material consisted of peripheral blood, taken from a patient treated with photon-based radiotherapy. These receptor sequences come from a woman in her 70s with pancreatic cancer.

The V and J genes are TRBV27 and TRBJ2-7; D is possibly TRBD2 (6 bases). The CDR3 contains 16 residues. Between the trimmed V and J ends, which lost 0 bases and 3 bases, there was a span of 15 bases. Per germline, CDR1 MNHEY and CDR2 SMNVEV (reference sequence). The DNA for the CDR3 is TGTGCCAGCAGTTTATCGGGTGGGGGGAAAGTCTACGAGCAGTACTTC. Its protein product is CASSLSGGGKVYEQYF.

The J gene is TRBJ1-1, the V gene TRBV7-8, with TRBD1 matching 7 bases. Trimming cost V 1 base and J 8 bases; bases outside gene matches: 7. Germline CDR1 SGHVS, CDR2 FQNEAQ. The CDR3 extends over 14 amino acids. The CDR3, as DNA: TGTGCCAGCAGCTTAGGAGTGGGACAGCTCGAAGCTTTCTTT. As protein: CASSLGVGQLEAFF. Variable domain in full (rest from reference TRBV7-8 and TRBJ1-1): GAGVSQSPRYKVAKRGQDVALRCDPISGHVSLFWYQQALGQGPEFLTYFQNEAQLDKSGLPSDRFFAERPEGSVSTLKIQRTQQEDSAVYLCASSLGVGQLEAFFGQGTRLTVV.

This rearrangement joins TRBV9 to TRBJ2-3; D gene unclear. Germline V lookup: CDR1 SGDLS, CDR2 YYNGEE. V shed 4 bases and J shed 0 bases, with 12 bases lying between them. The CDR3 sequence is 15 residues long. The DNA of the CDR3 is TGTGCCAGCAGCCGCACGGCCCGTAGCACAGATACGCAGTATTTT. Translation gives CASSRTARSTDTQYF.

V usage is TRBV15 and J usage is TRBJ1-1; maybe TRBD1 (5 bases). The CDR3 totals 13 residues. The V end was cut by 5 bases, the J end by 1 base, with 8 bases between. Germline CDR1 is LNHNV and CDR2 is YYDKDF (reference sequence). The CDR3 region is CATSFRENTEAFF. Written as DNA, the CDR3 is TGTGCCACCAGCTTCAGGGAGAACACTGAAGCTTTCTTT.

The rearrangement uses TRBV28 and TRBJ1-4, with 10 bases identical to TRBD1. Germline-derived CDR1 and CDR2 are MDHEN and SYDVKM. The trim removed 5 bases at V and 3 bases at J, leaving 9 bases unmatched. The CDR3 sequence is 17 residues long. The CDR3 protein is CASSDPGQGLANEKLFF. CDR3 coding DNA: TGTGCCAGCAGTGATCCGGGACAGGGGTTGGCTAATGAAAAACTGTTTTTT.

This clone was recorded only once. This chain connects TRBV6-1 to TRBJ1-2; D is unresolved. Trimming cost V 0 bases and J 5 bases, with 10 bases left between them. The CDR3 consists of 14 residues. From germline, CDR1 is MNHNS and CDR2 SASEGT. The CDR3 spells CASSEARTDYGYTF. For the CDR3, the DNA is TGTGCCAGCAGTGAAGCCCGGACGGATTATGGCTACACCTTC.

The sample holds a few counts of this clone. The chain has TRBV5-1 and TRBJ2-2; D call uncertain. The CDR3 has 15 residues. Per the germline V gene, CDR1 is SGHRS and CDR2 is YFSETQ. Between the trimmed V and J ends, which lost 0 bases and 0 bases, there was a span of 6 bases. The CDR3 is CASSLARANTGELFF. In nucleotides, the CDR3 is TGCGCCAGCAGCTTGGCTAGAGCGAACACCGGGGAGCTGTTTTTT.

The rearrangement uses TRBV6-5 and TRBJ1-1; TRBD1 agrees at 9 bases. Germline lookup yields CDR1 MNHEY and CDR2 SVGAGI. V lost 5 bases to trimming and J lost 4 bases; unmatched junction nucleotides: 5. The CDR3 sequence is 14 residues long. The CDR3 is CASSGQGFGTEAFF. The DNA of the CDR3 is TGTGCCAGCAGTGGACAGGGGTTTGGCACTGAAGCTTTCTTT.

This clone was found once. The rearrangement joins TRBV11-2 to TRBJ2-1; 7 nucleotides line up with TRBD2. The germline V gene encodes CDR1 SGHAT and CDR2 FQNNGV. With 4 bases clipped from V and 9 bases from J, the junction kept 15 bases outside the gene matches. This CDR3 contains 16 residues. CDR3 sequence reads: CASSSSLPGGIGEQFF. The CDR3 coding sequence is TGTGCCAGCAGCTCGTCCCTCCCGGGAGGTATTGGTGAGCAGTTCTTC.

Worth noting for this clone: The junction and the germline gene differ at one end; a read error may be behind it. The V gene is TRBV7-7, the J gene TRBJ2-5; either TRBD1 or TRBD2 may fit D (5 bases each). Germline CDR1 and CDR2: SSHAT and FNYEAQ (reference sequence). The CDR3 contains 14 residues. This CDR3 reads CASSLATAQETQYF. The CDR3, as DNA: TGTGCTAGCAGCTTAGCGACAGCACAAGAGACCCAGTACTTC.

The chain recombines TRBV18 with TRBJ2-1; a weak D match, TRBD2 (6 bases). The CDR3 loop spans 13 amino acids. V was trimmed by 3 bases and J by 6 bases, leaving 9 bases between them. The V gene's germline CDR1 is KGHSH and CDR2 LQKENI. CDR3 nucleotides: TGTGCCAGCTCACCCCCCGGGGGCAATGAGCAGTTCTTC. Its translation: CASSPPGGNEQFF.

The rearrangement joins TRBV7-2 to TRBJ1-3; 7 positions match TRBD1. The CDR3 length is 15 residues. CDR1 is SGHTA, CDR2 FQGNSA, per germline. V lost 6 bases to trimming and J lost 1 base; unmatched junction nucleotides: 6. CDR3 residues: CASRRSQGSGNTIYF. The CDR3 DNA is TGTGCCAGCAGACGTTCACAGGGGTCTGGAAACACCATATATTTT.

This chain uses TRBV2 with TRBJ2-3; D not certain. The germline V gene has CDR1 SNHLY and CDR2 FYNNEI. CDR3 length: 13 residues. V dropped 10 bases and J dropped 0 bases, with 11 bases sitting between them. The CDR3 sequence is CAITQMSTDTQYF. Here the CDR3 DNA reads TGTGCCATCACCCAAATGAGCACAGATACGCAGTATTTT.

The chain employs TRBV7-2 and TRBJ2-7; D is possibly TRBD2 (6 bases). The germline V gene has CDR1 SGHTA and CDR2 FQGNSA. Deletions cut 2 bases from V and 0 bases from J, with 14 bases between. The CDR3 consists of 16 residues. In DNA form, the CDR3 reads TGTGCCAGCAGCTTAATCGGCGGGGCCAGCTCCTACGAGCAGTACTTC. Amino acids: CASSLIGGASSYEQYF.

The chain links TRBV7-9 to TRBJ2-5; maybe TRBD2 (7 bases). In germline, CDR1 is SEHNR, CDR2 FQNEAQ (reference sequence). The CDR3 is 15 amino acids. The germline V and J ends were trimmed by 0 bases and 5 bases, with 13 bases remaining between them. Here the CDR3 reads CASSLAGGPVETQYF. Here the CDR3 DNA reads TGTGCCAGCAGCTTAGCGGGGGGGCCGGTGGAGACCCAGTACTTC.

This clone was picked up one time. The chain carries TRBV18 and TRBJ2-7; D possibly uses TRBD1 or TRBD2 (5 bases each). Trimming took 5 bases from V and 2 from J, leaving 10 bases between them. This CDR3 region has 13 residues. Germline V CDR1 and CDR2: KGHSH, LQKENI. The CDR3 loop is CASSGTVAYEQYF. In DNA form, the CDR3 reads TGTGCCAGCTCAGGGACGGTAGCCTACGAGCAGTACTTC.

The chain links TRBV7-8 to TRBJ1-1; no reliable D call. CDR3 length equals 16 residues. The germline gives CDR1 SGHVS, CDR2 FQNEAQ. V lost 0 bases, J lost 1 base, and 12 bases lay in between. The CDR3 bases are TGTGCCAGCAGCTTAGCGTGGACGGGAGCGAACACTGAAGCTTTCTTT. Translating gives CASSLAWTGANTEAFF. Full variable domain (remainder filled in from reference TRBV7-8 and TRBJ1-1): GAGVSQSPRYKVAKRGQDVALRCDPISGHVSLFWYQQALGQGPEFLTYFQNEAQLDKSGLPSDRFFAERPEGSVSTLKIQRTQQEDSAVYLCASSLAWTGANTEAFFGQGTRLTVV.

The chain joins TRBV18 to TRBJ1-2; 8 nucleotides agree with TRBD1. J was trimmed by 4 bases and V by 2 bases; bases with no gene match: 6. Per the germline V gene, CDR1 is KGHSH and CDR2 is LQKENI. This CDR3 is built from 15 residues. CDR3: CASSPDRGRLYGYTF. The DNA for the CDR3 is TGTGCCAGCTCACCAGACAGGGGAAGACTCTATGGCTACACCTTC.

This clone occurred once. The V and J genes are TRBV9 and TRBJ1-2, with 7 bases that match TRBD1. This CDR3 comprises 15 residues. Germline values: CDR1 SGDLS, CDR2 YYNGEE. Trimming removed 4 bases from V and 0 bases from J; junction bases left unmatched: 6. The chain's CDR3 is CASSSRQGSNYGYTF. CDR3 nucleotide sequence: TGTGCCAGCAGCAGTCGACAGGGCTCTAACTATGGCTACACCTTC.

The chain joins TRBV19 to TRBJ2-1; 12 nucleotides match TRBD2. CDR1 is LNHDA and CDR2 is SQIVND in the germline V gene (reference sequence). The CDR3 covers 16 residues. Trimming at V came to 5 bases and at J to 8 bases, leaving 10 bases not matched to a gene. CDR3 in DNA: TGTGCCAGTAGTGTTAGACTAGCGGGAGATAGCTATGAGCAGTTCTTC. This codes for CASSVRLAGDSYEQFF. The whole variable domain, remainder taken from reference TRBV19 and TRBJ2-1, is DGGITQSPKYLFRKEGQNVTLSCEQNLNHDAMYWYRQDPGQGLRLIYYSQIVNDFQKGDIAEGYSVSREKKESFPLTVTSAQKNPTAFYLCASSVRLAGDSYEQFFGPGTRLTVL.

This chain connects TRBV10-1 to TRBJ1-5; TRBD1 aligns across 7 bases. The CDR3 spans 21 residues. The germline V gene has CDR1 WNHNN and CDR2 SYGVQD (reference sequence). V lost 6 bases and J lost 2; bases outside the gene matches: 25. In DNA form, the CDR3 reads TGCGCCAGCAGGTGGGGGTGTTCGGACAGGACAGATTACTCGTGCAATCAGCCCCAGCATTTT. Translation: CASRWGCSDRTDYSCNQPQHF.

This chain connects TRBV18 to TRBJ1-1, with a possible D match to TRBD1 (6 bases). This CDR3 is built from 16 residues. Germline CDR1 and CDR2: KGHSH and LQKENI. V dropped 2 bases and J dropped 1 base, with 14 bases sitting between them. CDR3 protein: CASSPIQGQTNTEAFF. The CDR3 DNA follows: TGTGCCAGCTCACCAATTCAGGGGCAGACGAACACTGAAGCTTTCTTT.

The V gene is TRBV4-3, the J gene TRBJ2-5, with a possible D match to TRBD1 (5 bases). CDR1 is LGHNA, CDR2 YSLEER, per germline. The CDR3 covers 15 residues. The V gene lost 0 bases and the J gene lost 5 bases, with 13 bases spanning the gap. The CDR3 region has the DNA TGCGCCAGCAGCCAAGATTTAAACAGGCAGGAGACCCAGTACTTC. It is translated as CASSQDLNRQETQYF.

The chain employs TRBV27 and TRBJ2-7; 10 positions match TRBD1. Germline-derived CDR1 and CDR2 are MNHEY and SMNVEV (reference sequence). Trimming took 2 bases from V and 2 from J; bases not matched to a gene: 6. This CDR3 is built from 16 residues. The CDR3 nucleotides are TGTGCCAGCAGTTTACCCAGGGGACAGGGGACCTACGAGCAGTACTTC. Protein: CASSLPRGQGTYEQYF.

This sequence joins TRBV6-5 and TRBJ1-3; no clear D. The V gene's germline CDR1 is MNHEY and CDR2 SVGAGI. The CDR3 covers 15 residues. V was cut by 2 bases and J by 4 bases, with 12 bases left in between. The chain's CDR3 is CASSYDQASGNTIYF. In nucleotides, the CDR3 is TGTGCCAGCAGTTACGACCAGGCCTCAGGAAACACCATATATTTT.

The chain carries TRBV5-4 and TRBJ2-7; TRBD2 matches 8 bases. Germline V gene data show CDR1 as SGHNT and CDR2 as YYREEE (reference sequence). Trimming removed 4 bases from V and 5 bases from J; junction bases left unmatched: 11. The CDR3 spans 15 residues. The CDR3 DNA reads as TGTGCCAGCAGCCTCCGACGGACTAGCCGAAACGAGCAGTACTTC. Amino acids: CASSLRRTSRNEQYF.

The chain joins TRBV5-1 to TRBJ2-5; 10 nucleotides match TRBD2. The CDR3 totals 16 residues. V dropped 4 bases and J dropped 5; count of bases not matched to a gene: 11. Germline CDR1 SGHRS, CDR2 YFSETQ. The CDR3 nucleotides read TGCGCCAGCAGCGGTGCGGGACTAGCGAGCGCTGAGACCCAGTACTTC. It specifies CASSGAGLASAETQYF. Full variable domain (outside the CDR3, taken from reference TRBV5-1 and TRBJ2-5): KAGVTQTPRYLIKTRGQQVTLSCSPISGHRSVSWYQQTPGQGLQFLFEYFSETQRNKGNFPGRFSGRQFSNSRSEMNVSTLELGDSALYLCASSGAGLASAETQYFGPGTRLLVL.

This clone was seen a few times. The chain joins TRBV7-9 to TRBJ2-5, with 9 nucleotides matching TRBD2. Per germline, CDR1 SEHNR and CDR2 FQNEAQ (reference sequence). This CDR3 contains 15 residues. The junction had 9 bases not matched to a gene; V was cut back by 1 base and J by 9 bases. In DNA form, the CDR3 reads TGTGCCAGCAGCTTAGGCGGGAGGGCCAGTGGGGCCCAGTACTTC. This translates into CASSLGGRASGAQYF. Using reference TRBV7-9 and TRBJ2-5 for the parts outside the CDR3, the full variable domain is DTGVSQNPRHKITKRGQNVTFRCDPISEHNRLYWYRQTLGQGPEFLTYFQNEAQLEKSRLLSDRFSAERPKGSFSTLEIQRTEQGDSAMYLCASSLGGRASGAQYFGPGTRLLVL.

This clone was seen a few times. The chain has TRBV29-1 and TRBJ2-1, with a possible D match to TRBD1 (6 bases). Germline-derived CDR1 and CDR2 are SQVTM and ANQGSEA. V gave up 6 bases and J gave up 1 base, with 22 bases separating them. The CDR3 consists of 17 residues. In nucleotides, the CDR3 is TGCAGCGTCCTACCCTATGAGGGGGAGATGTCCTACAATGAGCAGTTCTTC. It is translated as CSVLPYEGEMSYNEQFF.

The J gene is TRBJ2-2, the V gene TRBV5-1; TRBD1 aligns across 7 bases. After removal of 3 bases from V and 3 bases from J, the junction contained 2 bases not matched to a gene. This CDR3 has 14 residues. The germline CDR1 and CDR2 sequences are SGHRS and YFSETQ. As DNA, the CDR3 is TGCGCCAGCAGCTCAACAGGGGACACCGGGGAGCTGTTTTTT. Protein sequence: CASSSTGDTGELFF.